The rows below give T cell receptor beta chains drawn from one sample of a study of blood T cell repertoires in COVID-19. Using immunoSEQ multiplex PCR, the repertoire was profiled, and TCRdb retains in-frame clones only, with some absent. In the table there are some 190,000 clones, more than 60% of which are singletons. Sequencing input: peripheral blood. The source of these receptors is a woman aged 45-60 years with acute or convalescent COVID-19. Both conserved end residues are part of each CDR3. D genes are given only for firm matches. Rows may omit the clone size; those that give it use once, few, many or a size class.

size,length,J,V,D,CDR3,DNA
NA,14,TRBJ1-2,TRBV6-6,NA,CASSSTNRAYGYTF,TGTGCCAGCAGTTCTACTAACAGGGCCTATGGCTACACCTTC
NA,17,TRBJ2-3,TRBV5-1,TRBD2,CASSLFFSGASTDTQYF,TGCGCCAGCAGCTTGTTTTTCAGCGGGGCTAGCACAGATACGCAGTATTTT
NA,15,TRBJ1-1,TRBV7-2,NA,CASSFIPGVSTEAFF,TGTGCCAGCAGCTTTATTCCCGGGGTATCCACTGAAGCTTTCTTT
NA,13,TRBJ1-2,TRBV18,NA,CASSPVSNYGYTF,TGTGCCAGCTCACCTGTCAGTAACTATGGCTACACCTTC
NA,15,TRBJ1-5,TRBV5-1,NA,CASSFGGVGNQPQHF,TGCGCCAGCAGCTTCGGGGGGGTTGGCAATCAGCCCCAGCATTTT
NA,16,TRBJ2-1,TRBV28,NA,CASSRLGQTLSNEQFF,TGTGCCAGCAGTCGATTAGGACAGACCCTTTCGAATGAGCAGTTCTTC
NA,14,TRBJ2-2,TRBV27,NA,CASRPGLGTGELFF,TGTGCCAGCAGACCAGGGTTGGGCACCGGGGAGCTGTTTTTT
NA,16,TRBJ2-3,TRBV5-1,NA,CASSLVAGSSTDTQYF,TGCGCCAGCAGCTTGGTTGCAGGCTCTAGCACAGATACGCAGTATTTT
once,15,TRBJ1-1,TRBV5-1,NA,CASSPLGAPNTEAFF,TGCGCCAGCAGCCCTCTGGGGGCTCCGAACACTGAAGCTTTCTTT
NA,15,TRBJ1-1,TRBV9,NA,CASSVDPGGGTEAFF,TGTGCCAGCAGCGTAGATCCGGGCGGAGGCACTGAAGCTTTCTTT
NA,13,TRBJ2-5,TRBV18,NA,CASSRTLQETQYF,TGTGCCAGCTCACGGACTCTCCAAGAGACCCAGTACTTC
NA,11,TRBJ2-7,TRBV2,NA,CASRAGGEQYF,TGTGCCAGCAGGGCTGGAGGCGAGCAGTACTTC
NA,14,TRBJ2-7,TRBV3-1/TRBV3-2,TRBD2,CASSPSGRAYEQYF,TGTGCCAGCAGCCCTAGCGGGAGGGCCTACGAGCAGTACTTC
few,14,TRBJ1-2,TRBV2,TRBD1,CASSSDRGPYGYTF,TGTGCCAGCAGTTCTGACAGGGGGCCCTATGGCTACACCTTC
NA,15,TRBJ2-1,TRBV3-1/TRBV3-2,NA,CASSRSMSSYNEQFF,TGTGCCAGCAGCCGGAGTATGAGCTCCTACAATGAGCAGTTCTTC
NA,17,TRBJ1-4,TRBV5-1,NA,CASSWDTNGISNEKLFF,TGCGCCAGCAGCTGGGACACAAACGGGATCAGTAATGAAAAACTGTTTTTT
NA,17,TRBJ2-7,TRBV7-8,NA,CASSSGGLAGSTYEQYF,TGTGCCAGCAGCTCTGGGGGGTTGGCAGGGTCCACCTACGAGCAGTACTTC
once,16,TRBJ2-2,TRBV25-1,TRBD1,CASSEWRQGDTGELFF,TGTGCCAGCAGTGAATGGAGACAGGGGGACACCGGGGAGCTGTTTTTT
NA,12,TRBJ2-3,TRBV7-9,NA,CASSSVPERQYF,TGTGCCAGCAGCTCGGTCCCGGAGAGGCAGTATTTT
few,13,TRBJ1-5,TRBV27,TRBD1,CASSSNRGQPQHF,TGTGCCAGCAGTTCCAACAGGGGGCAGCCCCAGCATTTT
NA,15,TRBJ1-5,TRBV4-1,TRBD1,CASSQQDRGNQPQHF,TGCGCCAGCAGCCAACAAGACAGGGGCAATCAGCCCCAGCATTTT
NA,14,TRBJ1-3,TRBV19,TRBD1,CASSRGSSGNTIYF,TGTGCCAGTAGCAGGGGGAGCTCTGGAAACACCATATATTTT
NA,13,TRBJ2-7,TRBV5-1,TRBD2,CASSLGAGDEQYF,TGCGCCAGCAGCTTGGGAGCGGGAGACGAGCAGTACTTC
NA,15,TRBJ2-5,TRBV28,NA,CASSLTAGYQETQYF,TGTGCCAGCAGTTTAACTGCAGGGTACCAAGAGACCCAGTACTTC
NA,14,TRBJ1-1,TRBV18,TRBD1,CASSPDRVLTEAFF,TGTGCCAGCTCACCGGACAGGGTGTTAACTGAAGCTTTCTTT
NA,17,TRBJ2-3,TRBV5-1,TRBD2,CASSSGLAGSSTDTQYF,TGCGCCAGCAGCTCGGGACTAGCGGGTTCTAGCACAGATACGCAGTATTTT
NA,13,TRBJ1-5,TRBV7-9,NA,CASSSTGPGPQHF,TGTGCCAGCAGCAGCACGGGTCCGGGGCCCCAGCATTTT
NA,14,TRBJ1-1,TRBV5-4,NA,CASSLADGNRRAFF,TGTGCCAGCAGCTTGGCCGACGGGAACAGAAGAGCTTTCTTT
NA,16,TRBJ2-6,TRBV7-2,NA,CASSFPRSSGANVLTF,TGTGCCAGCAGCTTCCCTAGGTCCTCCGGGGCCAACGTCCTGACTTTC
NA,14,TRBJ1-1,TRBV25-1,NA,CASSEAGEGTEAFF,TGTGCCAGCAGTGAAGCGGGTGAAGGCACTGAAGCTTTCTTT
NA,14,TRBJ2-1,TRBV11-2,TRBD2,CASSLAGVIGEQFF,TGTGCCAGCAGCTTGGCGGGAGTGATAGGTGAGCAGTTCTTC
NA,15,TRBJ2-7,TRBV5-4,TRBD2,CASRDGLAGSYEQYF,TGTGCCAGCAGGGACGGACTAGCGGGGTCCTACGAGCAGTACTTC
NA,17,TRBJ2-3,TRBV24-1,TRBD1,CATSDSPGQGATDTQYF,TGTGCCACCAGTGATTCACCGGGACAGGGGGCCACAGATACGCAGTATTTT